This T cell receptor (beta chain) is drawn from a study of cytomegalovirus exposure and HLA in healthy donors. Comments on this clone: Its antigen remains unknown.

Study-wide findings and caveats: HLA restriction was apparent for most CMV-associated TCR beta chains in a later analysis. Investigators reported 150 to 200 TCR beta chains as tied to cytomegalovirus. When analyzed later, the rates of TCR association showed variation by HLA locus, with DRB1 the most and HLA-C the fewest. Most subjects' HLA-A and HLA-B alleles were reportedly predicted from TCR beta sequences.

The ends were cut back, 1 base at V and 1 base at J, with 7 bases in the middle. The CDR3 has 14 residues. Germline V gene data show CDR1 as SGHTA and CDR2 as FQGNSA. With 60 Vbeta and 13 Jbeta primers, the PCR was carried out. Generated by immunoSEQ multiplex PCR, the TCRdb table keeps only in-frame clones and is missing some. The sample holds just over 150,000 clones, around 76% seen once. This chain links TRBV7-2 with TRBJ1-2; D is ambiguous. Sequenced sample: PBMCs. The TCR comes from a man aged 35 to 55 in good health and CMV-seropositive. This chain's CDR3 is CASSLDLFNYGYTF. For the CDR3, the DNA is TGTGCCAGCAGCTTAGACTTATTTAACTATGGCTACACCTTC.